The clone carrying this T cell receptor beta chain came up a few times. What it binds is not known. The source of the sample is a study of T-cell reconstitution after alpha-beta-depleted transplantation in children. Researchers prepared the TCRbeta library using unique molecular identifiers, the study reports. Each CDR3 protein gets one entry after TCRdb re-called the PCR reads with MiXCR. Of around 140,000 distinct CDR3 sequences listed, about 8.8% are singletons. Findings and caveats of the study: The main origin of T-cell counts and diversity one year after transplant was newly produced T cells. Some patients' high day-60 TCRbeta diversity was attributed to recipient cells surviving conditioning.

The CDR3 runs to 13 residues. Losses at the gene ends were 4 bases for V and 8 bases for J; bases not matched to a gene: 6. Germline V lookup: CDR1 GTSNPN, CDR2 SVGIG (reference sequence). The material was PBMCs, mostly from graft donor cells, obtained 180 days after TCRalphabeta/CD19-depleted stem cell transplant. The chain employs TRBV30 and TRBJ2-3, with 10 positions matching TRBD2. This receptor was obtained from a female patient aged 2-10 years who had a stem cell transplant for congenital amegakaryocytic thrombocytopenia, so the T cells may come from the graft donor. The DNA for the CDR3 is TGTGCCTGGACTAGCGGGAGCCCAGGTACGCAGTATTTT. Translation: CAWTSGSPGTQYF.